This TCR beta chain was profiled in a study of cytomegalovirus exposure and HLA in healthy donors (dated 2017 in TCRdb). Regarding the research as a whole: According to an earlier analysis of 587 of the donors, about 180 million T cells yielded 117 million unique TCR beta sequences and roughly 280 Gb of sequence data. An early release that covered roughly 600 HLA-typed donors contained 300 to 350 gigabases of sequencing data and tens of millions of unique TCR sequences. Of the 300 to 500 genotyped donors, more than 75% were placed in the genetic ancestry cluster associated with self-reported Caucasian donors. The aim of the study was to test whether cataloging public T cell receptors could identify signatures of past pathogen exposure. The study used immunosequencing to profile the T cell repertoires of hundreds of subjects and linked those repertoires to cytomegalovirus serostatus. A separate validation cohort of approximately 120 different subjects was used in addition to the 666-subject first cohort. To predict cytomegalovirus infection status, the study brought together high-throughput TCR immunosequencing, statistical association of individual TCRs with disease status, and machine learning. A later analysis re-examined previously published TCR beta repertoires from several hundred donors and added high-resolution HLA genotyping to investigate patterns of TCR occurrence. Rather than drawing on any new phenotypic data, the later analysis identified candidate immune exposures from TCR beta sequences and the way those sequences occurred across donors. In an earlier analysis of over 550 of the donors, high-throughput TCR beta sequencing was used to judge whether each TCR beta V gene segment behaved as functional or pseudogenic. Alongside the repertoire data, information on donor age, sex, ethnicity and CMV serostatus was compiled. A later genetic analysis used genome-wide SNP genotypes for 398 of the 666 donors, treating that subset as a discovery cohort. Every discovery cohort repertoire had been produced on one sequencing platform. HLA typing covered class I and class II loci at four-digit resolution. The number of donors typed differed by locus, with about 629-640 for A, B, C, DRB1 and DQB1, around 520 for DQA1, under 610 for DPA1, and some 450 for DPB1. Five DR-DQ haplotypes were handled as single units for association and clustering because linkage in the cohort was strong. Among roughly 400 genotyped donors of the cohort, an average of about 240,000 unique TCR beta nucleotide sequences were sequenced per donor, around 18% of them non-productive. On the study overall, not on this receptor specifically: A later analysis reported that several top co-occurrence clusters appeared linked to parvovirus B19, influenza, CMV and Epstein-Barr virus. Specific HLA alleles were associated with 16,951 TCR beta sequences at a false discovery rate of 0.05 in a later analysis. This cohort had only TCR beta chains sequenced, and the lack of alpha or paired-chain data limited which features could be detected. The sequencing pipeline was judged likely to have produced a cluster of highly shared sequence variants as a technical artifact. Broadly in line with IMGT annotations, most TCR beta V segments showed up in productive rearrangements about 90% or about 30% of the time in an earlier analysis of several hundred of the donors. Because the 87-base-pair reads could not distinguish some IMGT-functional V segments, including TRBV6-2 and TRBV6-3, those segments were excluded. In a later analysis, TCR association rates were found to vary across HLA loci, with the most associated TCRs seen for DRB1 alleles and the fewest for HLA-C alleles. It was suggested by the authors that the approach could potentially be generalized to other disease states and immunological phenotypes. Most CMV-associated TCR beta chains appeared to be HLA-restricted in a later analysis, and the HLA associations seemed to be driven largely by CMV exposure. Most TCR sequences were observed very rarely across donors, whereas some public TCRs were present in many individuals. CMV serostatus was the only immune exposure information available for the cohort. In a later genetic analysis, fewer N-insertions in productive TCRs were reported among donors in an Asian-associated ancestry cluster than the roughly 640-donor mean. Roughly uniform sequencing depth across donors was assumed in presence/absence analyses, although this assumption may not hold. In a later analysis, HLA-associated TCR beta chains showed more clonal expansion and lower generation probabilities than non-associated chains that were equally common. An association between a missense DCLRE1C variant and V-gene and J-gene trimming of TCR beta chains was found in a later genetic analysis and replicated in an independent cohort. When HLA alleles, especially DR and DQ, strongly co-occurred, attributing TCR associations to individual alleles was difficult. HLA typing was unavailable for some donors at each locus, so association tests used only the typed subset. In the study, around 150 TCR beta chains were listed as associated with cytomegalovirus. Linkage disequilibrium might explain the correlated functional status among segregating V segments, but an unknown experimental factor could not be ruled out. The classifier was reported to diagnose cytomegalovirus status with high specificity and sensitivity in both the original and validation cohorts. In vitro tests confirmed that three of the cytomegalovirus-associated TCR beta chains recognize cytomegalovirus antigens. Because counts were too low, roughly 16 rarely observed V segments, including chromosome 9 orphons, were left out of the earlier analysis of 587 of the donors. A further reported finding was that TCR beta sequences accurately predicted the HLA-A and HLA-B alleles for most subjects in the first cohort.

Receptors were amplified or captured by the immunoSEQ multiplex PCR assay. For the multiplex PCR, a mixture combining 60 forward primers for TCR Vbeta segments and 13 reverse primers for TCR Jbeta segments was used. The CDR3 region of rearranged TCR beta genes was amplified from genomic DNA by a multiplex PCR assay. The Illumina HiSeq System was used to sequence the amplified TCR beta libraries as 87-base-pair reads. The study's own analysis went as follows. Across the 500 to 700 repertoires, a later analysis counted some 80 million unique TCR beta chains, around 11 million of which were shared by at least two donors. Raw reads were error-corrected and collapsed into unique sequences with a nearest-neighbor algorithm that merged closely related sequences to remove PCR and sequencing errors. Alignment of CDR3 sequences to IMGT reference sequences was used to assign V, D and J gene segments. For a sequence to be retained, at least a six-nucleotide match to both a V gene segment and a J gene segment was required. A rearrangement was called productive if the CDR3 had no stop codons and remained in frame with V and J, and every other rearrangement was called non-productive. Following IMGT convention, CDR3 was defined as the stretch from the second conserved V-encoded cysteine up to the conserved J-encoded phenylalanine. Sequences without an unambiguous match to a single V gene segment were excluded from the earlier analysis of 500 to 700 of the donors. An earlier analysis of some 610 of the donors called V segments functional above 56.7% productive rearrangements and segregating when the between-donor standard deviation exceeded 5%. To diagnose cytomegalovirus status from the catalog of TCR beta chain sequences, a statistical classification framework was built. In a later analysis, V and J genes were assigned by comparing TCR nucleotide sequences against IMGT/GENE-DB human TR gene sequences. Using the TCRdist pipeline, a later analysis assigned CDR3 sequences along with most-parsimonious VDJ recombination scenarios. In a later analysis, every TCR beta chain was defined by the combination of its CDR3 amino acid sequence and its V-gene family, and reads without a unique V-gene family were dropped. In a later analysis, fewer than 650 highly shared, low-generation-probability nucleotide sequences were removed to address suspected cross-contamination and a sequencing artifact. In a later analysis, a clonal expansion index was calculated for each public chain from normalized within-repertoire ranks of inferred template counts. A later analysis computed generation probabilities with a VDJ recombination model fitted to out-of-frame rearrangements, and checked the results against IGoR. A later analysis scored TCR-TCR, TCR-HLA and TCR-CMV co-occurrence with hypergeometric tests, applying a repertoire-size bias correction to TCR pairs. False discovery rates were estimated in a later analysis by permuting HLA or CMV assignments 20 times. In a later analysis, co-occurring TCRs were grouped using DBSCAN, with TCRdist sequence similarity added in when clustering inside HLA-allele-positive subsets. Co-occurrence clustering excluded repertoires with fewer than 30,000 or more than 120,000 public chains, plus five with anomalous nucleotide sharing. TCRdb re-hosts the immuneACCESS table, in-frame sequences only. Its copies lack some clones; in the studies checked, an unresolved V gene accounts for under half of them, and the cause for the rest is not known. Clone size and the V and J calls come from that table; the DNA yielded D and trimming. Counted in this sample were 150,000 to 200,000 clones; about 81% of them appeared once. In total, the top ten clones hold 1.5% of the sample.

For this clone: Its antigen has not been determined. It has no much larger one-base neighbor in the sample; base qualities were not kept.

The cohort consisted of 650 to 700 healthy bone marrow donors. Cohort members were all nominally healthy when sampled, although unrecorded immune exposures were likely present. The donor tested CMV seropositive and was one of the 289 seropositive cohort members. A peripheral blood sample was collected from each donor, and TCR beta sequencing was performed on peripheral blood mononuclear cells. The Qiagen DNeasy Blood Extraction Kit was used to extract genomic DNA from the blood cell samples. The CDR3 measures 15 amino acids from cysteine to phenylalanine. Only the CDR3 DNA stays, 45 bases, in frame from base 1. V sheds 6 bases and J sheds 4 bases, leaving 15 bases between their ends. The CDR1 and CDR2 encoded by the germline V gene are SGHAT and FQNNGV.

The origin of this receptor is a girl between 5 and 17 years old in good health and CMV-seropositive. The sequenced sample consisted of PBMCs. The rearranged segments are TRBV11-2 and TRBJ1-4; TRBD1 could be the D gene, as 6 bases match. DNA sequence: TGTGCCAGCAGTGGCGAAGGACAGCATAATGAAAAACTGTTTTTT. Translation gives CASSGEGQHNEKLFF.